This T cell receptor (beta chain) was profiled in a study of blood T cell repertoires in COVID-19. Overall study context: Samples came from the United States, Italy and Spain, spanning acute and convalescent COVID-19. T cells, B-cell-depleted T cells, or PBMCs provided the cDNA or gDNA that served as material.

The table came from immunoSEQ multiplex PCR; TCRdb's copy has only in-frame clones and leaves some out. The table lists around 180,000 clones, more than 80% of them singletons, with more than 5.5% in the top ten. The V gene end was trimmed by 3 bases and the J gene end by 0 bases; junction bases not matched to a gene: 0. Per germline, CDR1 SGHVS and CDR2 FNYEAQ. The CDR3 is 15 amino acids. Sequencing was carried out using peripheral blood. This chain links TRBV7-6 with TRBJ2-1; 9 bases match TRBD2. The receptor's source is a human donor in a cohort sampled during active COVID-19. The CDR3 region is CASSFSGGSYNEQFF. CDR3 bases: TGTGCCAGCAGCTTTAGCGGGGGCTCCTACAATGAGCAGTTCTTC.